This TCR beta chain emerged from a study of technical replicates of blood from four donors. Germline loops: CDR1 MDHEN, CDR2 SYDVKM. Trimming at V came to 6 bases and at J to 7 bases, leaving 17 bases not matched to a gene. There are 16 residues in the CDR3. Sequencing was performed with immunoSEQ multiplex PCR; in TCRdb, only in-frame clones are kept and a portion is missing. The sample records about 75,000 clones, 90% to 95% being singletons. Sequenced input: T cells isolated from PBMCs. The V gene is TRBV28, the J gene TRBJ1-2, with 7 bases matching TRBD1. The sequence was obtained from a human donor in good health. Some clones in this sample may be carry-over from other donors' samples. The CDR3 region is CASRTFWDSRISGYTF. As DNA, the CDR3 is TGTGCCAGCAGGACCTTCTGGGACAGCCGAATTTCTGGCTACACCTTC.